These T cell receptor beta chains were read from a single sample in a study of OX40 agonist ivuxolimab in advanced cancers. The assay was immunoSEQ multiplex PCR, and TCRdb's table has in-frame clones only and misses some. The table has about 120,000 clones, 85% to 90% seen once; the top ten hold under 0.7%. The starting material was CD4+ or CD8+ T cells sorted from blood, obtained in a trial of the OX40 agonist ivuxolimab. Every receptor here comes from an adult with an advanced solid tumor such as melanoma, head and neck, liver or kidney cancer. The CDR3 runs from the conserved cysteine through the conserved F or W. Fields, in order: CDR3 protein, CDR3 DNA, CDR3 length, D gene, V gene, J gene, clone size. D genes are given only for firm matches. Expanded clones get a size class; other rows say once, few or many, or leave the size out.

CASSTDRVFGNEQFF,TGCGCCAGCAGCACGGACAGGGTATTTGGCAATGAGCAGTTCTTC,15,TRBD1,TRBV5-1,TRBJ2-1,NA
CASSSGTHQETQYF,TGCGCCAGCAGCTCCGGGACGCACCAAGAGACCCAGTACTTC,14,NA,TRBV5-1,TRBJ2-5,NA
CATSRDRGVDTQYF,TGTGCCACCAGCAGAGATCGGGGCGTGGATACGCAGTATTTT,14,NA,TRBV15,TRBJ2-3,NA
CASSWGSGANVLTF,TGTGCCAGCAGCTGGGGCTCTGGGGCCAACGTCCTGACTTTC,14,NA,TRBV2,TRBJ2-6,NA
CATSRGTDYEQYF,TGTGCCACCAGCAGGGGGACGGATTACGAGCAGTACTTC,13,NA,TRBV15,TRBJ2-7,NA
CASSFDSSLAKNIQYF,TGTGCCAGCAGCTTCGATTCATCTCTAGCCAAAAACATTCAGTACTTC,16,NA,TRBV7-2,TRBJ2-4,NA
CASSPGQISLNTEAFF,TGTGCCAGCAGCCCTGGACAGATATCCCTGAACACTGAAGCTTTCTTT,16,NA,TRBV7-9,TRBJ1-1,NA
CASSLWTENYGYTF,TGTGCCAGCAGTTTATGGACAGAGAACTATGGCTACACCTTC,14,NA,TRBV28,TRBJ1-2,NA
CASSMHGTDSNQPQHF,TGTGCCAGTAGTATGCACGGGACGGATAGCAATCAGCCCCAGCATTTT,16,NA,TRBV19,TRBJ1-5,NA
CASSLSGTRWTNEKLFF,TGTGCCAGCAGCTTAAGTGGGACAAGGTGGACTAATGAAAAACTGTTTTTT,17,NA,TRBV7-9,TRBJ1-4,NA
CASSIGGTSGGSEQFF,TGTGCCAGTAGTATAGGAGGGACTAGCGGGGGTAGTGAGCAGTTCTTC,16,TRBD2,TRBV19,TRBJ2-1,NA
CASSPSPGTGEAFF,TGCGCCAGCAGCCCCTCACCCGGCACAGGGGAAGCTTTCTTT,14,NA,TRBV4-1,TRBJ1-1,NA
CARATGYNSPLHF,TGTGCCCGGGCGACAGGATATAATTCACCCCTCCACTTT,13,NA,TRBV30,TRBJ1-6,NA
CASSLAQPGNTIYF,TGTGCCAGCAGCTTGGCACAGCCTGGAAACACCATATATTTT,14,NA,TRBV5-6,TRBJ1-3,NA
CAISSQGKQGTEQYF,TGTGCCATCAGTTCACAGGGTAAACAGGGTACGGAGCAGTACTTC,15,NA,TRBV10-3,TRBJ2-7,NA
CASSLRQGWVDSYNSPLHF,TGTGCCAGCAGTTTGAGGCAGGGGTGGGTCGACTCCTATAATTCACCCCTCCACTTT,19,NA,TRBV27,TRBJ1-6,NA
CASSSPAGQANTGELFF,TGTGCCAGCAGTAGCCCCGCTGGACAGGCGAACACCGGGGAGCTGTTTTTT,17,TRBD1,TRBV25-1,TRBJ2-2,NA
CASSRDRGDTQYF,TGTGCCAGCTCCCGCGACAGGGGAGATACGCAGTATTTT,13,TRBD1,TRBV18,TRBJ2-3,NA
CASSPTVQETQYF,TGTGCCAGCAGCCCGACAGTGCAAGAGACCCAGTACTTC,13,NA,TRBV7-6,TRBJ2-5,NA
CAWSVPKGNSPLHF,TGTGCCTGGAGTGTACCGAAGGGGAACTCACCCCTCCACTTT,14,NA,TRBV30,TRBJ1-6,few
CASSDLLIGVSKNIQYF,TGCGCCAGCAGTGATCTGCTCATCGGGGTTTCCAAAAACATTCAGTACTTC,17,NA,TRBV10-1,TRBJ2-4,few
CASSLGAAGGEGETQYF,TGTGCCAGCAGCTTAGGAGCGGCAGGGGGCGAGGGAGAGACCCAGTACTTC,17,TRBD1,TRBV11-2,TRBJ2-5,once
CASSQDRKQNEKLFF,TGCGCCAGCAGCCAAGATCGTAAACAGAATGAAAAACTGTTTTTT,15,NA,TRBV4-3,TRBJ1-4,NA
CASSLQVTEAFF,TGTGCCAGCAGCCTACAGGTCACTGAAGCTTTCTTT,12,NA,TRBV28,TRBJ1-1,NA
CASSRSGTGGYGYTF,TGTGCCAGCAGCCGATCAGGGACAGGAGGGTATGGCTACACCTTC,15,TRBD1,TRBV27,TRBJ1-2,NA
CASSPGGWMSTDTQYF,TGTGCCAGCTCACCAGGGGGTTGGATGAGCACAGATACGCAGTATTTT,16,NA,TRBV18,TRBJ2-3,NA
CASSLDQGVNSPLHF,TGTGCCAGCAGCTTGGACCAGGGTGTAAATTCACCCCTCCACTTT,15,NA,TRBV5-4,TRBJ1-6,NA
CASSTGQSNEQFF,TGTGCCAGCAGTACGGGACAGAGCAATGAGCAGTTCTTC,13,TRBD1,TRBV28,TRBJ2-1,NA
CATRRGFRNQPQHF,TGCGCCACCCGGAGGGGCTTTCGCAATCAGCCCCAGCATTTT,14,NA,TRBV10-1,TRBJ1-5,NA
CSVARGGNTEAFF,TGCAGCGTTGCCAGGGGCGGGAACACTGAAGCTTTCTTT,13,NA,TRBV29-1,TRBJ1-1,NA
CASSQDSTNSTSYEQYF,TGCGCCAGCAGCCAAGATTCCACGAATTCAACGTCCTACGAGCAGTACTTC,17,NA,TRBV4-1,TRBJ2-7,NA
CASSLYTGELFF,TGTGCCAGCAGCCTCTACACCGGGGAGCTGTTTTTT,12,NA,TRBV28,TRBJ2-2,NA
CAISESSSNYGYTF,TGTGCCATCAGTGAGTCCAGTTCTAACTATGGCTACACCTTC,14,NA,TRBV10-3,TRBJ1-2,NA
CASSLRVSETNEKLFF,TGTGCCAGCAGTCTCAGGGTCTCTGAAACTAATGAAAAACTGTTTTTT,16,NA,TRBV28,TRBJ1-4,NA
CASSSDSYNSPLHF,TGTGCCAGCAGCTCGGACAGCTATAATTCACCCCTCCACTTT,14,NA,TRBV11-2,TRBJ1-6,once
CASSKTAGTGSIYNEQFF,TGTGCCAGTAGTAAAACGGCCGGGACAGGTAGTATCTACAATGAGCAGTTCTTC,18,TRBD1,TRBV19,TRBJ2-1,NA
CASRREETQYF,TGTGCCAGCAGACGAGAAGAGACCCAGTACTTC,11,NA,TRBV7-2,TRBJ2-5,NA
CASSPNGVNTEAFF,TGTGCCAGCTCTCCCAACGGGGTGAACACTGAAGCTTTCTTT,14,NA,TRBV18,TRBJ1-1,NA
CAWSVGGYGYTF,TGTGCCTGGAGTGTAGGGGGATATGGCTACACCTTC,12,NA,TRBV30,TRBJ1-2,NA
CASSFPGGVGNSPLHF,TGTGCCAGCAGCTTCCCCGGGGGAGTAGGTAATTCACCCCTCCACTTT,16,NA,TRBV5-4,TRBJ1-6,NA
CASSAPPGQGTYEQYF,TGTGCCAGCAGTGCCCCCCCAGGACAGGGAACCTACGAGCAGTACTTC,16,TRBD1,TRBV28,TRBJ2-7,NA
CASSYTGSATEAFF,TGTGCCAGCAGTTATACAGGGTCGGCCACTGAAGCTTTCTTT,14,NA,TRBV2,TRBJ1-1,NA
CACMGAYGYTF,TGTGCCTGCATGGGAGCGTATGGCTACACCTTC,11,NA,TRBV19,TRBJ1-2,NA
CASSPAGGFNEKLFF,TGTGCCAGCAGTCCAGCCGGGGGGTTTAATGAAAAACTGTTTTTT,15,NA,TRBV11-2,TRBJ1-4,NA
CASSQDLLYSNQPQHF,TGTGCCAGCAGCCAAGATCTTCTGTATAGCAATCAGCCCCAGCATTTT,16,NA,TRBV4-2,TRBJ1-5,NA
CAISEQQASYNEQFF,TGTGCCATCAGTGAACAACAGGCGTCCTACAATGAGCAGTTCTTC,15,NA,TRBV10-3,TRBJ2-1,NA
CAWSPLQGNTEAFF,TGTGCCTGGAGTCCCCTCCAGGGGAACACTGAAGCTTTCTTT,14,NA,TRBV30,TRBJ1-1,NA
CACRLGGVPRETQYF,TGTGCCTGTCGGCTGGGGGGGGTCCCGCGGGAGACCCAGTACTTC,15,TRBD2,TRBV30,TRBJ2-5,NA
CASSPDRGVYEQYF,TGTGCCAGTAGTCCGGATCGGGGGGTCTACGAGCAGTACTTC,14,TRBD2,TRBV19,TRBJ2-7,once